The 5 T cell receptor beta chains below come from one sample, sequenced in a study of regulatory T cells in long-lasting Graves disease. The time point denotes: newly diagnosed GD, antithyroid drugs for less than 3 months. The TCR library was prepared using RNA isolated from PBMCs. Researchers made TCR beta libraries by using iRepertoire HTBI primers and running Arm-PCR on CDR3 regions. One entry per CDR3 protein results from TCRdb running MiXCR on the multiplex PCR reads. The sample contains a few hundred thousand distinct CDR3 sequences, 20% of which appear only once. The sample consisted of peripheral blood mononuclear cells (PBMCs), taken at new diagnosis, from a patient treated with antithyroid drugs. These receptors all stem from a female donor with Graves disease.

CDR3 bases: TGCAGTGCTAGAGATCACAGAGCTGGAAACACCATATATTTT. This sequence encodes CSARDHRAGNTIYF. The V and J genes are TRBV20-1 and TRBJ1-3; unclear D gene. Germline V gene sequence: CDR1 DFQATT, CDR2 SNEGSKA (reference sequence). This CDR3 has 14 residues. Trimming shortened V by 0 bases and J by 2 bases, and 8 bases separated the two germline ends.

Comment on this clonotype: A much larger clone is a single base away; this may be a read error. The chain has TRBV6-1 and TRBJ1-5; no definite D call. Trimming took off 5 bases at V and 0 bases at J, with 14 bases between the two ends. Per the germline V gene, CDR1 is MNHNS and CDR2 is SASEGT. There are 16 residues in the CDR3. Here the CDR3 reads CASSPTTRSSNQPQHF. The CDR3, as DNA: TGTGCCAGCAGTCCGACTACCCGGAGTAGCAATCAGCCCCAGCATTTT.

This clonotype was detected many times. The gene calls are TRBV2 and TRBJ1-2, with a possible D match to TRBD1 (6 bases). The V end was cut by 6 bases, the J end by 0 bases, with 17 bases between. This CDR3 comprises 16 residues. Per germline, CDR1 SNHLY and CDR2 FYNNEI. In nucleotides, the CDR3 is TGTGCCAGCAGCTCAAGACCCAAGGGGGCTAACTATGGCTACACCTTC. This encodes CASSSRPKGANYGYTF.

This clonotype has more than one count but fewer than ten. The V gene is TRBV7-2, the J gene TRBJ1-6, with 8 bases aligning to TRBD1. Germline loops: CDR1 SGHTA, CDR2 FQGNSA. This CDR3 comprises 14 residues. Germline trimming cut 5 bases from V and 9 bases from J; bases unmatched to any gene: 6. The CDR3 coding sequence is TGTGCCAGCAGCCCGGACAGGGCACTTTCACCCCTCCACTTT. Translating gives CASSPDRALSPLHF. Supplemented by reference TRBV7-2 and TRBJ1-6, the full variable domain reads GAGVSQSPSNKVTEKGKDVELRCDPISGHTALYWYRQSLGQGLEFLIYFQGNSAPDKSGLPSDRFSAERTGGSVSTLTIQRTQQEDSAVYLCASSPDRALSPLHFGNGTRLTVT.

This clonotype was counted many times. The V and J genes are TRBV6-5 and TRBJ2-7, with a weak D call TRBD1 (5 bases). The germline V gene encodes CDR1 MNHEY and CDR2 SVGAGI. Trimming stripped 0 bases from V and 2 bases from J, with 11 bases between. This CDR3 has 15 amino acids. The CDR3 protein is CASSYSGDSPYEQYF. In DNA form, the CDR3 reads TGTGCCAGCAGTTACTCAGGGGATAGCCCCTACGAGCAGTACTTC.